These T cell receptor beta chains were read from a single sample in a study of blood T cell repertoires in COVID-19. Using immunoSEQ multiplex PCR, the repertoire was profiled, and TCRdb retains in-frame clones only, with some absent. The sample consists of more than 95,000 clones, roughly 90% of them appearing once. The material sequenced was peripheral blood. These receptors were obtained from a human donor in a cohort sampled during active COVID-19. CDR3s include the opening cysteine and the closing phenylalanine or tryptophan. Each record gives: D gene, V gene, J gene, clone size, CDR3 DNA, CDR3 protein. The D gene is left open where the match is weak. Size is stated for part of the rows, as once, few or many counts, or as a class when the clone is expanded.

d_call: TRBD1; v_call: TRBV6-6; j_call: TRBJ2-7; clone_size: .; cdr3_nt: TGTGCCAGCAGTTACGGGCAGGGGGCGTACGAGCAGTACTTC; cdr3_aa: CASSYGQGAYEQYF
d_call: TRBD1; v_call: TRBV5-1; j_call: TRBJ1-1; clone_size: .; cdr3_nt: TGCGCCAGCAGCGGACAGGGGGGGCACACTGAAGCTTTCTTT; cdr3_aa: CASSGQGGHTEAFF
d_call: TRBD2; v_call: TRBV3-1/TRBV3-2; j_call: TRBJ2-1; clone_size: .; cdr3_nt: TGTGCCAGCAGCCAACTCAGAGCGGGAGGGGGAAACAATGAGCAGTTCTTC; cdr3_aa: CASSQLRAGGGNNEQFF
d_call: .; v_call: TRBV29-1; j_call: TRBJ2-2; clone_size: .; cdr3_nt: TGCAGCGGACTAGTCGACACCGGGGAGCTGTTTTTT; cdr3_aa: CSGLVDTGELFF
d_call: TRBD1; v_call: TRBV9; j_call: TRBJ2-3; clone_size: .; cdr3_nt: TGTGCCAGCAGCGTTGGGGGACAGGGCACATATACGCAGTATTTT; cdr3_aa: CASSVGGQGTYTQYF
d_call: .; v_call: TRBV19; j_call: TRBJ1-5; clone_size: .; cdr3_nt: TGTGCCAGTACTGACAGTAACTATAGCAATCAGCCCCAGCATTTT; cdr3_aa: CASTDSNYSNQPQHF
d_call: .; v_call: TRBV30; j_call: TRBJ2-5; clone_size: .; cdr3_nt: TGTGCCTGGAGTGTTCCGGGGGGCGGGACCCAGTACTTC; cdr3_aa: CAWSVPGGGTQYF
d_call: .; v_call: TRBV10-2; j_call: TRBJ1-1; clone_size: .; cdr3_nt: TGCGCCAGCAGTGACTACAGTGGGGGGGGTCATGCTGAAGCTTTCTTT; cdr3_aa: CASSDYSGGGHAEAFF
d_call: .; v_call: TRBV19; j_call: TRBJ1-1; clone_size: .; cdr3_nt: TGTGCCAGTAGTATTGTAACTAACACTGAAGCTTTCTTT; cdr3_aa: CASSIVTNTEAFF
d_call: .; v_call: TRBV19; j_call: TRBJ1-3; clone_size: .; cdr3_nt: TGTGCCAGTAGTATCATCGCAGGGGCTGGAAACACCATATATTTT; cdr3_aa: CASSIIAGAGNTIYF
d_call: .; v_call: TRBV6-2/TRBV6-3; j_call: TRBJ1-4; clone_size: .; cdr3_nt: TGTGCCAGCAGTTACCCAGGTGGAGGCGAAAAACTGTTTTTT; cdr3_aa: CASSYPGGGEKLFF
d_call: .; v_call: TRBV3-1/TRBV3-2; j_call: TRBJ1-1; clone_size: .; cdr3_nt: TGTGCCAGCAGCCATAGGACAGAAGCTTTCTTT; cdr3_aa: CASSHRTEAFF
d_call: TRBD2; v_call: TRBV7-8; j_call: TRBJ2-1; clone_size: once; cdr3_nt: TGTGCCAGCAAGACTAGCGGGGAGTGGGATGAGCAGTTCTTC; cdr3_aa: CASKTSGEWDEQFF
d_call: .; v_call: TRBV4-3; j_call: TRBJ1-1; clone_size: once; cdr3_nt: TGCGCCAGCAGCCAAGATCAACAGGGAAGGACTGAAGCTTTCTTT; cdr3_aa: CASSQDQQGRTEAFF
d_call: TRBD1; v_call: TRBV2; j_call: TRBJ1-5; clone_size: few; cdr3_nt: TGTGCCAGTACAGGGGACAATCAGCCCCAGCATTTT; cdr3_aa: CASTGDNQPQHF
d_call: TRBD1; v_call: TRBV15; j_call: TRBJ2-7; clone_size: .; cdr3_nt: TGTGCCACCAGCAGAGATCTACAGGGGACCTACGAGCAGTACTTC; cdr3_aa: CATSRDLQGTYEQYF
d_call: .; v_call: TRBV20-1; j_call: TRBJ2-7; clone_size: .; cdr3_nt: TGCAGTGCTAGTTCATTTGGACAACCGTCCTACGAGCAGTACTTC; cdr3_aa: CSASSFGQPSYEQYF
d_call: .; v_call: TRBV6-5; j_call: TRBJ1-6; clone_size: .; cdr3_nt: TGTGCCAGCAGTACAGGGCCCTATAATTCACCCCTCCACTTT; cdr3_aa: CASSTGPYNSPLHF
d_call: .; v_call: TRBV18; j_call: TRBJ1-1; clone_size: .; cdr3_nt: TGTGCCAGCTCACGATCAACAGGGAGTACTGAAGCTTTCTTT; cdr3_aa: CASSRSTGSTEAFF
d_call: TRBD2; v_call: TRBV9; j_call: TRBJ2-3; clone_size: .; cdr3_nt: TGTGCCAGCAGCGCGACAGGGACTAGCGGCTACAGCACAGATACGCAGTATTTT; cdr3_aa: CASSATGTSGYSTDTQYF
d_call: .; v_call: TRBV6-2/TRBV6-3; j_call: TRBJ2-3; clone_size: .; cdr3_nt: TGTGCCAGCAGTTTACAGGGACGCACAGATACGCAGTATTTT; cdr3_aa: CASSLQGRTDTQYF
d_call: .; v_call: TRBV7-2; j_call: TRBJ2-7; clone_size: .; cdr3_nt: TGTGCCAGCAGTTTTATGGGGACTCCAGCCTACGAGCAGTACTTC; cdr3_aa: CASSFMGTPAYEQYF
d_call: TRBD2; v_call: TRBV7-2; j_call: TRBJ2-7; clone_size: .; cdr3_nt: TGTGCCAGCAGCTTAGCGCCGGCGGGGGGTTTACACGAGCAGTACTTC; cdr3_aa: CASSLAPAGGLHEQYF
d_call: .; v_call: TRBV29-1; j_call: TRBJ2-1; clone_size: .; cdr3_nt: TGCAGCGTTGTGGGGGGAGTGGTTGGGTCCTACAATGAGCAGTTCTTC; cdr3_aa: CSVVGGVVGSYNEQFF
d_call: .; v_call: TRBV30; j_call: TRBJ1-1; clone_size: .; cdr3_nt: TGTGCCTGGAGTGTAATGACTAGAATGAACACTGAAGCTTTCTTT; cdr3_aa: CAWSVMTRMNTEAFF
d_call: .; v_call: TRBV28; j_call: TRBJ2-2; clone_size: .; cdr3_nt: TGTGCCAGCAGTTTAAGCGGCACCGGGGAGCTGTTTTTT; cdr3_aa: CASSLSGTGELFF
d_call: .; v_call: TRBV5-4; j_call: TRBJ2-7; clone_size: .; cdr3_nt: TGTGCCAGCAGCTTTGGAAGTCAGGGGACCTACGAGCAGTACTTC; cdr3_aa: CASSFGSQGTYEQYF